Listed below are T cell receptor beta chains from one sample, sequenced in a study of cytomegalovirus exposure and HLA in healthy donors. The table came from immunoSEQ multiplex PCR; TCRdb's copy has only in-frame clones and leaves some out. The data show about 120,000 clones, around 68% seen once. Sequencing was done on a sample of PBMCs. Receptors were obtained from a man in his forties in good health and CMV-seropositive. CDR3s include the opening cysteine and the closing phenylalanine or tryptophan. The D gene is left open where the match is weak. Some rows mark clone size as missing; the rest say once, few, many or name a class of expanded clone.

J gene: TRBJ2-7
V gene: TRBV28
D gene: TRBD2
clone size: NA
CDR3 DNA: TGTGCCATCGCGGGGGTTCCCTACGAGCAGTACTTC
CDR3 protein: CAIAGVPYEQYF

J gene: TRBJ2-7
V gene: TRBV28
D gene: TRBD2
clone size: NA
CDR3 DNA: TGTGCCAGCTCCGTGAGCGGGAGGTCCAACGAGCAGTACTTC
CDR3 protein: CASSVSGRSNEQYF

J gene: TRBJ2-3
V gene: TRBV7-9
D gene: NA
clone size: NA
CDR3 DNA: TGTGCCAGCAGCTTAGATCGACAGGGACTCCTAACGCAGTATTTT
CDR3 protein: CASSLDRQGLLTQYF

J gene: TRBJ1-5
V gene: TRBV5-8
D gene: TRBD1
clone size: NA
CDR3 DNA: TGTGCCAGCAGCTTGATGGGGACAGGAGGACAGCCCCAGCATTTT
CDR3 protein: CASSLMGTGGQPQHF

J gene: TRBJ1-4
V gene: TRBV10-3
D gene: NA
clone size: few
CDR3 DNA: TGTGCCATCAGTGAGCAGGTCTGGGAAAAACTGTTTTTT
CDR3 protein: CAISEQVWEKLFF

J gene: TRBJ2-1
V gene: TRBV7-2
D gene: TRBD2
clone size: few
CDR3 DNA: TGTGCCAGCAGCTCCTCCTGGTCAGCGGGAGTGGTAAATGAGCAGTTCTTC
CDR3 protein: CASSSSWSAGVVNEQFF

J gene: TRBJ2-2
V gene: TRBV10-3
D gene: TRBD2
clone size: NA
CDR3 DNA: TGTGCCATAGGACTAGCGGGGGGTACGAACACCGGGGAGCTGTTTTTT
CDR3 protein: CAIGLAGGTNTGELFF

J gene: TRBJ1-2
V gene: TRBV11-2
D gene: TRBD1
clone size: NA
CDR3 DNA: TGTGCCAGCACCCGCACAGGGGGAGACTATGGCTACACCTTC
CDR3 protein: CASTRTGGDYGYTF

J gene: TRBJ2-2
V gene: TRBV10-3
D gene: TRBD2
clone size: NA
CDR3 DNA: TGTGCCATCAGTTGGGGGGGGGACACCGGGGAGCTGTTTTTT
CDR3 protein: CAISWGGDTGELFF

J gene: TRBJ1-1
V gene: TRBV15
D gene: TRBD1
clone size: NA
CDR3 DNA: TGTGCCACCAGCAGAGATTTTGTTGGCACAGGGGGCACTGAAGCTTTCTTT
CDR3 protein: CATSRDFVGTGGTEAFF

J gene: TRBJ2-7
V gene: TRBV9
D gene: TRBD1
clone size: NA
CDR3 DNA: TGTGCCAGCAGCCAGACAGGGAAAAGCTACGAGCAGTACTTC
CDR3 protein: CASSQTGKSYEQYF

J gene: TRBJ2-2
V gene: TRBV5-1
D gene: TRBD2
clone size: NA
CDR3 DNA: TGCGCCAGCAGCTTGGGACGAGACGGGAGGTACCCCGAGGGGACCGGGGAGCTGTTTTTT
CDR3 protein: CASSLGRDGRYPEGTGELFF

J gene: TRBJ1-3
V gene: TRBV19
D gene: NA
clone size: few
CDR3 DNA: TGTGCCAGCGGCAGGGGAGAGATAAACACCATATATTTT
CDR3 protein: CASGRGEINTIYF

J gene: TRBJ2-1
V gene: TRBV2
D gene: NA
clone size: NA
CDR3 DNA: TGTGCCAGCAACCCAACCGGTCTAATGGATGAGCAGTTCTTC
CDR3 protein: CASNPTGLMDEQFF

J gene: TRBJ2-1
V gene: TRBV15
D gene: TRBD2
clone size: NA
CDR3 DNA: TGTGCCACCAATGAGCGGGATAGAAATGAGCAGTTCTTC
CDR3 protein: CATNERDRNEQFF

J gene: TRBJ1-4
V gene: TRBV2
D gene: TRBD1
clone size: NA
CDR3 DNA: TGTGCCAGCACCCTAGGACAGGGTGGTGAAAAACTGTTTTTT
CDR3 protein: CASTLGQGGEKLFF

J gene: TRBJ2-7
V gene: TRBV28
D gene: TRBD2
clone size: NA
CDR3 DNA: TGTGCCAGTCGGACTAGCGGGGATTTTACCTACGAGCAGTACTTC
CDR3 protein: CASRTSGDFTYEQYF

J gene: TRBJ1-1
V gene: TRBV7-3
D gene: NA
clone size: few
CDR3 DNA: TGTGCCAGCAGCGGCAGGGGAGGGACTGAAGCTTTCTTT
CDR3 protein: CASSGRGGTEAFF

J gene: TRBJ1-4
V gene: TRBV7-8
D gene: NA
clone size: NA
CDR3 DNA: TGTGCCAGCAGCTTAGAACCCGCGGAAGAGTTGTTTTTT
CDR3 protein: CASSLEPAEELFF

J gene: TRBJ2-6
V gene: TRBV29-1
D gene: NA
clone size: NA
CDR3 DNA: TGCAGCGTTGCCTTTAGGAGCTCTGGGGCCAACGTCCTGACTTTC
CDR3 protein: CSVAFRSSGANVLTF

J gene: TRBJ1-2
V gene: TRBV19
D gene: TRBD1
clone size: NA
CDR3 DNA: TGTGCCAGTAGGGACAGGGGCGCTATAAATGGCTACACCTTC
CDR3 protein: CASRDRGAINGYTF

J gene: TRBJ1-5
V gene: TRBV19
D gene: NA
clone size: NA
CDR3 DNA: TGTGCCAGTGCAGGCCCCGGGGGCAATCAGCCCCAGCATTTT
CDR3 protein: CASAGPGGNQPQHF

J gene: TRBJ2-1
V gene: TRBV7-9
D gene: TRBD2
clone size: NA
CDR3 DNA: TGTGCCAGCAGTGTGACTAGCGTAGGAGGTGAGCAGTTCTTC
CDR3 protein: CASSVTSVGGEQFF

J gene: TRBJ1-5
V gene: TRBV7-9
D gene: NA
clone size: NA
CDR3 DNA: TGTGCCAGCCGGACAGCAAGCAATCAGCCCCAGCATTTT
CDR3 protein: CASRTASNQPQHF

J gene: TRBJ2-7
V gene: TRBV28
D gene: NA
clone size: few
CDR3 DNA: TGTGCCAGCAGACGGGTGTCCGACTACGAGCAGTACTTC
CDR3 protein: CASRRVSDYEQYF

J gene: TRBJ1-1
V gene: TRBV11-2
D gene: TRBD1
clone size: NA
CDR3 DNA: TGTGCCAGCAGCCCCGGGACAGGGGTGTACACTGAAGCTTTCTTT
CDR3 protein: CASSPGTGVYTEAFF

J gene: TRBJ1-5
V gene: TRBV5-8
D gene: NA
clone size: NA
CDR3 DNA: TGTGCCAGCAGCCAGCAGAGGGCAGGGGGCAATCAGCCCCAGCATTTT
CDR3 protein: CASSQQRAGGNQPQHF